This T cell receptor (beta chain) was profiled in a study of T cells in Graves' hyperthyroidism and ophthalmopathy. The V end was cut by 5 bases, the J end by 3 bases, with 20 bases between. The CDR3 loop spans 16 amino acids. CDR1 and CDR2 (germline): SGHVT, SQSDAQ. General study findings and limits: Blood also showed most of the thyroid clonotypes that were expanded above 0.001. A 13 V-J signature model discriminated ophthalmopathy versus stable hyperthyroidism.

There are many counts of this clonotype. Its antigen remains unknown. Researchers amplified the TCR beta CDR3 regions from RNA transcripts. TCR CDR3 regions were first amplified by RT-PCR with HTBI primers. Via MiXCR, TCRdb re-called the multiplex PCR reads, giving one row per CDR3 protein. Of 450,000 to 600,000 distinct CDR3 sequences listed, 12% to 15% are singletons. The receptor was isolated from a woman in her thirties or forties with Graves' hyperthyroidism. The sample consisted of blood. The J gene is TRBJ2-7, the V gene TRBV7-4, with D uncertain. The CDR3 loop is CASSPPGCTKRYEQYF. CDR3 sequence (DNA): TGTGCCAGCAGCCCCCCGGGTTGTACTAAACGCTACGAGCAGTACTTC.